The 9 T cell receptor beta chains below all came from one sample that was sequenced in a study of CD8+CD57+ T cells in acquired aplastic anemia. Genomic DNA constituted the template upon which TCR beta VDJ and CDR3 profiling was performed. TCRdb analysed the reads with MiXCR anew, one entry per CDR3 protein. In the table there are 150,000 to 200,000 distinct CDR3 sequences, around 45% of which are singletons. Sequencing was carried out using sorted CD4+, CD8+, or CD8+CD57+ T cells (not recorded which) from PBMCs. The receptors come from a human donor in good health.

This chain links TRBV2 with TRBJ1-1, with D perhaps matching TRBD1 (5 bases). V was pared by 10 bases and J by 2 bases, with 17 bases between. There are 14 residues in the CDR3. CDR1 is SNHLY and CDR2 is FYNNEI in the germline V gene. CDR3 in amino acids: CANIPGPDNTEAFF. The CDR3 region has the DNA TGTGCCAACATCCCGGGACCGGATAACACTGAAGCTTTCTTT.

This clonotype was detected ten times or more. A read error may produce the germline difference seen at one junction end. The chain links TRBV7-7 to TRBJ2-3; a weak D match, TRBD2 (6 bases). This CDR3 is built from 15 residues. In germline, CDR1 is SSHAT, CDR2 FNYEAQ (reference sequence). The CDR3 DNA reads TGTGCTAGCAGCCCGGTTGTGGGAGGACCAGATACGCAGTATTTT. This encodes CASSPVVGGPDTQYF.

This chain joins TRBV11-2 and TRBJ2-7; a possible D gene is TRBD2 (7 bases). V was clipped by 6 bases and J by 5 bases, with 17 bases between them. Germline V gives CDR1 SGHAT, CDR2 FQNNGV. There are 14 residues in the CDR3. CDR3 coding DNA: TGTGCCAGCAGGGGGGGGCAGTCCCCCCACGAGCAGTACTTC. Translation: CASRGGQSPHEQYF.

This clonotype was seen a handful of times. The rearrangement uses TRBV28 and TRBJ2-7; either TRBD1 or TRBD2 may fit D (5 bases each). Germline CDR1 and CDR2: MDHEN and SYDVKM. Between the trimmed V and J ends, which lost 7 bases and 4 bases, there was a span of 17 bases. This CDR3 has 14 amino acids. DNA of the CDR3: TGTGCCAGCACCGCTTTGGGGGTATCGTACGAGCAGTACTTC. It translates to CASTALGVSYEQYF.

The chain joins TRBV24-1 to TRBJ2-1; 9 bases map to TRBD1. The CDR3 covers 18 residues. Germline V gene sequence: CDR1 KGHDR, CDR2 SFDVKD. J was trimmed by 9 bases and V by 3 bases; bases with no gene match: 17. As DNA, the CDR3 is TGTGCCACCAGTGATGCCTCCGTTAGGGGACAGGGTAAAGGTGAGCAGTTCTTC. This sequence encodes CATSDASVRGQGKGEQFF.

This clonotype was found many times. CDR3 DNA: TGTGCCAGCATGCGAGGACAGGGGCTTTTTACCGGGGAGCTGTTTTTT. This codes for CASMRGQGLFTGELFF. V gene TRBV7-7 combines with J gene TRBJ2-2; 9 positions match TRBD1. The CDR3 is 16 amino acids. Per germline, CDR1 SSHAT and CDR2 FNYEAQ (reference sequence). V gave up 7 bases and J gave up 5 bases; unmatched junction bases: 11.

The V and J genes are TRBV2 and TRBJ2-2, with D hard to call. The CDR3 runs 11 residues. Looked up from germline, CDR1 is SNHLY and CDR2 is FYNNEI. V shed 7 bases and J shed 13 bases, with 13 bases lying between them. The CDR3 sequence: CASTREAGLFF. CDR3 nucleotides: TGTGCCAGCACGAGAGAGGCTGGGCTGTTTTTT.

V usage is TRBV24-1 and J usage is TRBJ2-7, with 8 bases aligning to TRBD1. CDR1 is KGHDR, CDR2 SFDVKD, per germline. The CDR3 length is 11 residues. The J segment lost 6 bases and the V segment lost 11 bases, leaving 5 bases of the junction unmatched. The CDR3 loop is CAKDRASEQYF. The DNA for the CDR3 is TGTGCCAAGGACAGGGCGAGCGAGCAGTACTTC.

The chain combines TRBV2 with TRBJ2-5, with D uncertain. The germline gives CDR1 SNHLY, CDR2 FYNNEI. V was shortened by 6 bases and J by 4 bases, with 18 bases between the two germline ends. This CDR3 comprises 15 residues. CDR3 nucleotide sequence: TGTGCCAGCAGGATTCGGTACGGTGCGATAGAGACCCAGTACTTC. It encodes CASRIRYGAIETQYF.